The source of this TCR beta chain is a study of response to subunit inactivated influenza vaccine. Overall study findings and caveats: T cells newly recruited by each seasonal influenza vaccination are few, the authors suggested.

The V end lost 2 bases, the J end lost 4 bases, and 6 bases lay between the germline ends. The CDR3 is made up of 12 amino acids. Germline CDR1 is SGHVS and CDR2 is FQNEAQ. TCRdb fed the RT-PCR reads into MiXCR, producing one record per CDR3 protein. The sample holds approximately 500,000 distinct CDR3 sequences; 13% are singletons and the top ten take approximately 14%. In regard to this clonotype: Its antigen is not known.

Material: PBMCs from blood, obtained roughly 46 days after vaccination. The chain joins TRBV7-8 to TRBJ2-7; D remains unclear. The origin of this receptor is a man aged 45-65 years who received an inactivated influenza vaccine. CDR3 DNA: TGTGCCAGCAGCTTAAACGAGTACGAGCAGTACTTC. Its translation is CASSLNEYEQYF.